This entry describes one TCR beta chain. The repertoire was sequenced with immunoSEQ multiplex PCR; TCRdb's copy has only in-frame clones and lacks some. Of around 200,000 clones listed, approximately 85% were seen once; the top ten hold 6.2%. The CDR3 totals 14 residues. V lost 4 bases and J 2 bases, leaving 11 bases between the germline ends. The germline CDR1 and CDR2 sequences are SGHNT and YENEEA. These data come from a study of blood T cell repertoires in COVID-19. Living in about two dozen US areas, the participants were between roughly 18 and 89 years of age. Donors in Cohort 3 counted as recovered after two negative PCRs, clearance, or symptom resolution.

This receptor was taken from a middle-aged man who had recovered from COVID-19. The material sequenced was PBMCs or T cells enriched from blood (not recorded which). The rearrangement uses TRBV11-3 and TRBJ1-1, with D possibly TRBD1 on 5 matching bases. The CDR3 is CASSSRVGNTEAFF. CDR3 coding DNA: TGTGCCAGCAGCTCCAGGGTGGGCAACACTGAAGCTTTCTTT.